Below are 16 T cell receptor beta chains sequenced from a single sample in a study of shared clonotypes between healthy human individuals. Repertoires were generated with immunoSEQ multiplex PCR, while TCRdb's copy carries only in-frame clones and drops some. Here the sample spans roughly 700,000 clones, over 65% being singletons. The source material was memory CD4+ T cells sorted from blood. The subset is: CD45RA-negative fraction. Receptor source: a woman in her twenties or thirties in good health.

CDR3 DNA: TGTGCCAGCAGCTTTAGGCAGGGCCTGGAGAATGAAAAACTGTTTTTT. Its translation is CASSFRQGLENEKLFF. The V call is TRBV5-4, the J call TRBJ1-4, with D tentatively TRBD1 (5 bases). CDR3 length equals 16 residues. The V end was cut by 2 bases, the J end by 5 bases, with 16 bases between. From germline, CDR1 is SGHNT and CDR2 YYREEE (reference sequence). The variable domain in full, completed from reference TRBV5-4 and TRBJ1-4, reads ETGVTQSPTHLIKTRGQQVTLRCSSQSGHNTVSWYQQALGQGPQFIFQYYREEENGRGNFPPRFSGLQFPNYSSELNVNALELDDSALYLCASSFRQGLENEKLFFGSGTQLSVL.

This clone was recorded a few times. The chain carries TRBV19 and TRBJ1-1; D call uncertain. CDR1 and CDR2 (germline): LNHDA, SQIVND (reference sequence). The ends were cut back, 2 bases at V and 1 base at J, with 14 bases in the middle. This CDR3 comprises 16 residues. For the CDR3, the DNA is TGTGCCAGTAGTATATTCGCCCAACGGAAGAACACTGAAGCTTTCTTT. The encoded protein is CASSIFAQRKNTEAFF.

This clone was detected once. The chain recombines TRBV21-1 with TRBJ1-1; the table gives TRBD1 as D, unverified against the DNA. TRBV21-1 is tagged as a pseudogene. The CDR3 covers 15 residues. The CDR3 region is CASSKGRTGVTEAFF. In DNA, the CDR3 is TGTGCCAGCAGCAAAGGTAGGACAGGGGTCACTGAAGCTTTCTTT.

In this sample, this clone turned up once. Other DNA variants within this sample encode the same CDR3. The gene calls are TRBV14 and TRBJ2-5; unclear D gene. Trimming removed 1 base at V and 5 bases at J, with 11 bases between. The CDR3 is 14 residues long. Germline lookup yields CDR1 SGHDN and CDR2 FVKESK. CDR3 DNA: TGTGCCAGCAGCCAAGGGGCCAGGTCGGAGACCCAGTACTTC. This translates into CASSQGARSETQYF.

This sequence joins TRBV28 and TRBJ1-2, with D unresolved. Deletions cut 5 bases from V and 4 bases from J, with 14 bases between. This CDR3 comprises 14 residues. Per the germline V gene, CDR1 is MDHEN and CDR2 is SYDVKM. This CDR3 reads CASSSLGVGYGYTF. In DNA form, the CDR3 reads TGTGCCAGCAGTAGCTTGGGCGTTGGCTATGGCTACACCTTC.

The chain carries TRBV5-1 and TRBJ2-7; 8 nucleotides align to TRBD1. V was clipped by 4 bases and J by 5 bases; unmatched bases: 8. The CDR3 is 14 amino acids. The germline V gene encodes CDR1 SGHRS and CDR2 YFSETQ. The CDR3: CASSIRDRSNEQYF. As DNA, the CDR3 is TGCGCCAGCAGCATCCGGGACAGGTCCAACGAGCAGTACTTC.

CDR3 residues: CAISNQLAGLSSYEQYF. CDR3 nucleotides: TGTGCCATCAGTAACCAGCTAGCGGGGTTAAGCTCCTACGAGCAGTACTTC. The chain has TRBV10-3 and TRBJ2-7; 9 bases match TRBD2. Losses at the gene ends were 5 bases for V and 0 bases for J; bases not matched to a gene: 11. The germline gives CDR1 ENHRY, CDR2 SYGVKD. This CDR3 is 17 amino acids long.

Worth noting for this clone: A far more abundant clone sits one base away, making this likely a read error. The V and J genes are TRBV28 and TRBJ2-4, with TRBD1 as a possible D gene (5 bases). Germline CDR1 and CDR2: MDHEN and SYDVKM. This CDR3 has 14 amino acids. Here the CDR3 DNA reads TGTGCCAGCAGTTTAAGGGGCGCCAAAAACACTCAGTACTTC. It specifies CASSLRGAKNTQYF.

The J gene is TRBJ2-3, the V gene TRBV5-5, with TRBD2 matching 7 bases. Unmatched junction bases numbered 12, after V lost 6 bases and J lost 5 bases. Germline assignment: CDR1 SGHKS and CDR2 YYEKEE (reference sequence). This CDR3 comprises 15 residues. CDR3 in DNA: TGTGCCAGCATTTTTGAAGCGGGGCTTTTAGATACGCAGTATTTT. This encodes CASIFEAGLLDTQYF.

The rearrangement links TRBV18 to TRBJ2-1; weak D call: TRBD2 (6 bases). The CDR3 contains 12 residues. Trimming shortened V by 3 bases and J by 8 bases, and 8 bases separated the two germline ends. CDR1 and CDR2 from the germline V gene are KGHSH and LQKENI. The CDR3 DNA reads TGTGCCAGCTCACCCCTAGCGTATGAGCAGTTCTTC. Residues: CASSPLAYEQFF.

This chain joins TRBV7-9 and TRBJ1-1, with TRBD1 as a possible D gene (5 bases). V gave up 5 bases and J gave up 6 bases, with 16 bases separating them. Germline lookup yields CDR1 SEHNR and CDR2 FQNEAQ (reference sequence). The CDR3 spans 14 residues. The CDR3 here is CASSPYAGAAEAFF. The CDR3 DNA sequence: TGTGCCAGCAGCCCCTATGCCGGGGCGGCTGAAGCTTTCTTT.

This chain connects TRBV11-2 to TRBJ1-2; unclear D gene. CDR3 length: 15 residues. Germline CDR1 is SGHAT and CDR2 is FQNNGV. Trimming cost V 5 bases and J 4 bases, with 17 bases left between them. This chain's CDR3 is CASSPIRTKIYGYTF. The DNA for the CDR3 is TGTGCCAGCAGCCCCATTAGGACGAAGATCTATGGCTACACCTTC. Drawing the rest from reference TRBV11-2 and TRBJ1-2, the complete variable domain is EAGVAQSPRYKIIEKRQSVAFWCNPISGHATLYWYQQILGQGPKLLIQFQNNGVVDDSQLPKDRFSAERLKGVDSTLKIQPAKLEDSAVYLCASSPIRTKIYGYTFGSGTRLTVV.

The rearrangement uses TRBV7-7 and TRBJ2-3, with D tentatively TRBD1 (5 bases). Germline loops: CDR1 SSHAT, CDR2 FNYEAQ (reference sequence). The CDR3 length is 17 residues. Trimming removed 0 bases at V and 5 bases at J, with 18 bases between. The CDR3 reads CASSLAGMGQGGDTQYF. The CDR3 bases are TGTGCCAGCAGCTTAGCTGGGATGGGGCAGGGCGGAGATACGCAGTATTTT.

This rearrangement joins TRBV5-1 to TRBJ2-2, with 9 bases lining up with TRBD1. The length of the CDR3 is 15 residues. Germline CDR1 SGHRS, CDR2 YFSETQ. V gave up 6 bases and J gave up 4 bases; unmatched junction bases: 7. This CDR3 is CASTNTGGSTGELFF. DNA of the CDR3: TGCGCCAGCACCAACACAGGGGGCAGCACCGGGGAGCTGTTTTTT.

The CDR3 bases are TGCAGTGTAGCGTCCGAATACGAGCAGTACTTC. It translates to CSVASEYEQYF. The chain has TRBV20-1 and TRBJ2-7; a possible D gene is TRBD2 (5 bases). The CDR3 spans 11 residues. The V gene's germline CDR1 is DFQATT and CDR2 SNEGSKA (reference sequence). The V gene lost 7 bases and the J gene lost 4 bases, with 11 bases spanning the gap.

In its sample, this clone was seen many times. V gene TRBV19 combines with J gene TRBJ1-1; TRBD1 aligns across 10 bases. Germline CDR1 LNHDA, CDR2 SQIVND (reference sequence). This CDR3 region has 14 residues. V was pared by 7 bases and J by 3 bases, with 5 bases of the junction left unmatched. The chain's CDR3 is CASTLDRGHTEAFF. Written as DNA, the CDR3 is TGTGCCAGTACCCTAGACAGGGGGCACACTGAAGCTTTCTTT.